A single TCR beta chain is shown here with its context. Its target is not known. Naive CD8 cells lacked CD45RO and underwent positive selection for CCR7, leaving out terminally differentiated effector memory CD45RA+ cells. Participating donors were healthy, HIV-negative adults free of recent acute infections or vaccinations. This specimen belongs to a study of shared clonotypes between healthy human individuals. Overall study results and limits: In this cohort, only blood was sampled, and tissue repertoires likely differ.

The CDR3 loop spans 17 amino acids. DNA at around 190 ng, tens of thousands of T cell genomes, went into sorted-subset replicate PCRs. As handled by the study authors: ImmunoSEQ output held junction-only sequences without quality scores, so filtering differed. Assay: immunoSEQ multiplex PCR; the TCRdb copy retains only in-frame clones and omits some. From that table come the V and J calls and clone size; the DNA was used to work out D and trimming. The profile covers roughly 2 million clones, with about 95% appearing a single time and roughly 1.1% taken by the ten largest. The clonotype was recovered from a man aged 18 to 29 in good health. Sequenced: naive CD8+ T cells sorted from blood. V is TRBV21-1 and J is TRBJ2-4; TRBD2 was called by the table and not checked on the DNA. TRBV21-1 has pseudogene status. CDR3 DNA: TGTGCCAGCAGCAATTGCGGCTTATGTGTAGCCAAAAACATTCAGTACTTC. As protein: CASSNCGLCVAKNIQYF.